Listed below are T cell receptor beta chains from one sample, sequenced in a study of blood T cell repertoires in COVID-19. Libraries were prepared by immunoSEQ multiplex PCR; TCRdb keeps only in-frame clonotypes and omits some of them. The sample holds a few hundred thousand clones, roughly 91% seen once. The source material was PBMCs or T cells enriched from blood (not recorded which). Every receptor here comes from a woman aged 25 to 39 who had recovered from COVID-19. CDR3s include the opening cysteine and the closing phenylalanine or tryptophan. Fields, in order: D gene, J gene, V gene, clone size, CDR3 length, CDR3 DNA, CDR3 protein. D genes are given only for firm matches. Size values are once, few and many counts, or a class for expanded clones, and some rows have none.

NA TRBJ1-2 TRBV30 NA 13 TGTGCCTGGAGTATAAGACAGGAGAATCGCTACACCTTC CAWSIRQENRYTF
NA TRBJ1-1 TRBV27 NA 14 TGTGCCAGCAGTTTTGCGAATCAGGGCACTGAAGCTTTCTTT CASSFANQGTEAFF
NA TRBJ2-3 TRBV11-1 NA 15 TGTGCCAGCAGCTTAGGGGCGCGTGGCACAGATACGCAGTATTTT CASSLGARGTDTQYF
TRBD2 TRBJ2-7 TRBV3-1/TRBV3-2 NA 13 TGTGCCAGCAGTGCCGGACTAGTCTACGAGCAGTACTTC CASSAGLVYEQYF
NA TRBJ2-3 TRBV11-2 NA 15 TGTGCCAGCAGCTTAGCAGGGGCCGGGGCAGATACGCAGTATTTT CASSLAGAGADTQYF
TRBD2 TRBJ2-3 TRBV28 NA 16 TGTGCCAGCAGTCCGACTAGCGGGAGCCCCGGAGATACGCAGTATTTT CASSPTSGSPGDTQYF
TRBD2 TRBJ2-1 TRBV30 NA 13 TGTGCCTGGAGTAATGGACTAGACAATGAGCAGTTCTTC CAWSNGLDNEQFF
NA TRBJ2-1 TRBV6-5 few 15 TGTGCCAGCCCACGGGGCCGTGCGGGGAGCGATGAGCAGTTCTTC CASPRGRAGSDEQFF
TRBD1 TRBJ2-7 TRBV28 NA 17 TGTGCCAGCAGTTTGTGGAATATCGGCAGGGGGCTCTACGAGCAGTACTTC CASSLWNIGRGLYEQYF
TRBD1 TRBJ2-3 TRBV5-5 NA 17 TGTGCCAGCAGCTTGGGCTCCCCATGGACAGGGGCAGATACGCAGTATTTT CASSLGSPWTGADTQYF
NA TRBJ1-6 TRBV7-9 NA 15 TGTGCCAGCAGCTTTACCGGGACAAGAAATTCACCCCTCCACTTT CASSFTGTRNSPLHF
TRBD2 TRBJ2-3 TRBV11-2 once 17 TGTGCCAGCAGCTTAGATCCACCTGGGGGGGGCACAGATACGCAGTATTTT CASSLDPPGGGTDTQYF
NA TRBJ1-5 TRBV6-5 once 14 TGTGCCAGCAGTTCGGTCCTAAACAATCAGCCCCAGCATTTT CASSSVLNNQPQHF